What follows are 15 T cell receptor beta chains derived from one specimen sequenced in a study of shared T cell receptors in the human thymus. Clones were read by immunoSEQ multiplex PCR, and TCRdb kept only the in-frame ones, dropping some. This table has 700,000 or so clones, approximately 83% appearing once. The same sample was also used in a study of human thymus T cells.

Material for sequencing was thymocytes. These receptors came from a girl under three years old with a congenital heart defect.

The V gene is TRBV5-1, the J gene TRBJ2-6; perhaps TRBD1 as D (6 bases). Between the trimmed V and J ends, which lost 4 bases and 0 bases, there was a span of 14 bases. This CDR3 comprises 17 residues. Germline CDR1 SGHRS, CDR2 YFSETQ. Here the CDR3 DNA reads TGCGCCAGCAGCCGCCCGGGACAATTCTCTGGGGCCAACGTCCTGACTTTC. This codes for CASSRPGQFSGANVLTF.

V gene TRBV10-1 combines with J gene TRBJ2-7, with D perhaps TRBD1 (8 bases). Germline V gene data show CDR1 as WNHNN and CDR2 as SYGVQD (reference sequence). This CDR3 region has 16 residues. V shed 8 bases and J shed 3 bases, with 23 bases lying between them. The CDR3 protein is CASQRTQDRDYYEQYF. CDR3 coding DNA: TGCGCCAGCCAAAGGACTCAGGACAGGGACTACTACGAGCAGTACTTC.

DNA for the CDR3: TGTGCCAGCAGCTTAGGGGCCCTTTTGGGACAGGGAAATCAGCCCCAGCATTTT. This gives the protein CASSLGALLGQGNQPQHF. The rearrangement joins TRBV11-2 to TRBJ1-5, with TRBD1 matching over 9 bases. V lost 1 base, J lost 4 bases, and 11 bases stayed unmatched. Germline CDR1 reads SGHAT; CDR2 reads FQNNGV. The CDR3 is 18 residues long.

This chain's CDR3 is CASSQGPGTGETQYF. DNA for the CDR3: TGTGCCAGCAGCCAAGGACCGGGCACAGGGGAGACCCAGTACTTC. This chain uses TRBV14 with TRBJ2-5; perhaps TRBD1 as D (6 bases). The CDR3 loop spans 15 amino acids. V was trimmed by 1 base and J by 5 bases, leaving 14 bases between them. Germline CDR1 SGHDN, CDR2 FVKESK. The complete variable domain, with remaining parts taken from reference TRBV14 and TRBJ2-5, reads EAGVTQFPSHSVIEKGQTVTLRCDPISGHDNLYWYRRVMGKEIKFLLHFVKESKQDESGMPNNRFLAERTGGTYSTLKVQPAELEDSGVYFCASSQGPGTGETQYFGPGTRLLVL.

The gene calls are TRBV27 and TRBJ2-5; TRBD1 matches 12 bases. The CDR3 is 18 amino acids. Germline assignment: CDR1 MNHEY and CDR2 SMNVEV (reference sequence). J lost 5 bases, V lost 6 bases, and 16 bases had no gene match. The CDR3 DNA follows: TGTGCCAGCAGGCCCTTGAAACCGGGACAGGGGGCTTTTGAGACCCAGTACTTC. It codes for CASRPLKPGQGAFETQYF.

In this sample, this clone turned up once. The junction differs from germline at one of its ends, possibly a read error. Additional DNA sequences in this sample encode the identical CDR3. The chain recombines TRBV4-1 with TRBJ2-2; perhaps TRBD1 as D (6 bases). CDR3 length: 18 residues. CDR1 and CDR2 from the germline V gene are MGHRA and YSYEKL. The CDR3 DNA is TGCGCCAGCAGCCAAGCCCTTGAGAGGCAGGGGAACACCGGGGAACTGTTTTTT. This encodes CASSQALERQGNTGELFF.

The V and J genes are TRBV10-3 and TRBJ2-1, with TRBD1 matching 7 bases. The CDR3 contains 12 residues. With 10 bases clipped from V and 6 bases from J, the junction kept 6 bases outside the gene matches. In germline, CDR1 is ENHRY, CDR2 SYGVKD. CDR3 nucleotide sequence: TGTGCCACCAGGACAGGTCCCAATGAGCAGTTCTTC. Its translation is CATRTGPNEQFF.

In DNA, the CDR3 is TGCGCCAGCAGCCAAGCCAGGAGGGCTGCCGGGACAGATACGCAGTATTTT. Protein sequence: CASSQARRAAGTDTQYF. This chain links TRBV4-3 with TRBJ2-3; TRBD2 is a possible D gene (6 bases). Trimming shortened V by 1 base and J by 3 bases, and 17 bases separated the two germline ends. Germline lookup yields CDR1 LGHNA and CDR2 YSLEER. The CDR3 extends over 17 amino acids.

The chain joins TRBV5-1 to TRBJ1-1; no reliable D call. The V end was cut by 6 bases, the J end by 5 bases, with 14 bases between. The V gene's germline CDR1 is SGHRS and CDR2 YFSETQ. The CDR3 is made up of 13 amino acids. CDR3 residues: CASTLARGTEAFF. For the CDR3, the DNA is TGCGCCAGCACCCTCGCCCGGGGTACTGAAGCTTTCTTT.

The V gene is TRBV19, the J gene TRBJ2-2; 10 bases agree with TRBD1. V gave up 0 bases and J gave up 7 bases; unmatched junction bases: 23. Germline CDR1 reads LNHDA; CDR2 reads SQIVND (reference sequence). This CDR3 is 22 amino acids long. The chain's CDR3 is CASSIDDFEPTGGRFEGGELFF. DNA of the CDR3: TGTGCCAGTAGTATAGACGACTTTGAACCGACAGGGGGCCGGTTCGAGGGCGGGGAGCTGTTTTTT. Variable domain in full (rest from reference TRBV19 and TRBJ2-2): DGGITQSPKYLFRKEGQNVTLSCEQNLNHDAMYWYRQDPGQGLRLIYYSQIVNDFQKGDIAEGYSVSREKKESFPLTVTSAQKNPTAFYLCASSIDDFEPTGGRFEGGELFFGEGSRLTVL.

The chain links TRBV7-3 to TRBJ2-2; TRBD2 might be the D (6 bases). There are 20 residues in the CDR3. V was shortened by 0 bases and J by 3 bases, with 23 bases between the two germline ends. CDR1 and CDR2 from the germline V gene are SGHTA and FQGTGA. The CDR3: CASSLTRRGPWAEDTGELFF. The CDR3 DNA reads as TGTGCCAGCAGCTTAACGCGGAGGGGCCCATGGGCAGAGGACACCGGGGAGCTGTTTTTT. The full variable domain, rest sourced from reference TRBV7-3 and TRBJ2-2, is GAGVSQTPSNKVTEKGKYVELRCDPISGHTALYWYRQSLGQGPEFLIYFQGTGAADDSGLPNDRFFAVRPEGSVSTLKIQRTERGDSAVYLCASSLTRRGPWAEDTGELFFGEGSRLTVL.

V usage is TRBV19 and J usage is TRBJ2-7; 9 nucleotides align to TRBD1. After removal of 5 bases from V and 2 bases from J, the junction contained 7 bases not matched to a gene. Per germline, CDR1 LNHDA and CDR2 SQIVND (reference sequence). CDR3 size: 15 residues. Here the CDR3 reads CASSSGRDRAYEQYF. CDR3 nucleotides: TGTGCCAGTAGTTCGGGGAGGGACAGGGCCTACGAGCAGTACTTC.

The rearrangement uses TRBV13 and TRBJ2-3; no definite D call. Trimming pared 6 bases from V and 5 bases from J, leaving 12 bases between. The CDR3 runs to 13 residues. The germline gives CDR1 PRHDT, CDR2 FYEKMQ (reference sequence). In nucleotides, the CDR3 is TGTGCCAGCAGAGCCGATCCCGTAGATACGCAGTATTTT. Its protein product is CASRADPVDTQYF. The variable domain in full, completed from reference TRBV13 and TRBJ2-3, reads AAGVIQSPRHLIKEKRETATLKCYPIPRHDTVYWYQQGPGQDPQFLISFYEKMQSDKGSIPDRFSAQQFSDYHSELNMSSLELGDSALYFCASRADPVDTQYFGPGTRLTVL.

The chain uses TRBV25-1 and TRBJ2-5; 8 positions agree with TRBD2. Germline CDR1 reads MGHDK; CDR2 reads SYGVNS. With 5 bases clipped from V and 5 bases from J, the junction kept 13 bases outside the gene matches. The CDR3 covers 16 residues. This chain's CDR3 is CASSKTGTRDRETQYF. The CDR3 nucleotides read TGTGCCAGCAGTAAAACCGGGACTAGAGATCGGGAGACCCAGTACTTC.

The rearrangement uses TRBV5-8 and TRBJ2-3, with TRBD1 matching 11 bases. The length of the CDR3 is 14 residues. Per germline, CDR1 SGHTS and CDR2 YDEGEE. Losses at the gene ends were 6 bases for V and 9 bases for J; bases not matched to a gene: 9. Here the CDR3 DNA reads TGTGCCAGCATCTTTAAGGACAGGGGGCAGACGCAGTATTTT. Its protein is CASIFKDRGQTQYF.